The subject of this entry is one TCR beta chain. V dropped 5 bases and J dropped 9; count of bases not matched to a gene: 14. The length of the CDR3 is 14 residues. Germline CDR1 reads DFQATT; CDR2 reads SNEGSKA (reference sequence). TCRdb called the RT-PCR reads again in MiXCR, with one record for every CDR3 protein. Of 650,000 to 800,000 distinct CDR3 sequences in the sample, 14% are singletons; the top ten hold 3% to 4.5%. This chain links TRBV20-1 with TRBJ2-7; 9 nucleotides line up with TRBD2. The specimen sequenced was memory CD4+ T cells from blood. The receptor's source is a female donor in good health, serving as a healthy control. This chain's CDR3 is CSAGGGSGGQGQYF. For the CDR3, the DNA is TGCAGTGCTGGGGGAGGTAGCGGGGGCCAGGGGCAGTACTTC.